This passage covers 16 T cell receptor beta chains from one sample sequenced in a study of T cell responses to AZD1222 COVID-19 vaccine (dated by TCRdb to the early 2020s). Libraries were built with the immunoSEQ multiplex PCR assay. The clones in this table, taken by TCRdb from immuneACCESS, are in-frame only. Not every clone is retained; where verified, under half of the shortfall comes from an unresolved V gene, and the cause of the rest is unknown. This sample lists about 88,000 clones; about 90% were detected once. The top ten hold roughly 5% of the sample. The label giving this sample's time point can be read as: baseline before first vaccination. The treatment or condition label on this specimen signifies: meningococcal conjugate vaccine given as trial control. The sequencing used peripheral blood, collected on day 0 of MenACWY control vaccination. These receptors were obtained from an adult in good health.

The chain combines TRBV3-1 (or the pseudogene TRBV3-2) with TRBJ1-4; no definite D call. This CDR3 contains 12 residues. Trimming removed 0 bases from V and 10 bases from J, with 6 bases in between. Germline V CDR1 and CDR2: LGHDT, YNNKEL (reference sequence). The CDR3 nucleotides read TGTGCCAGCAGCCAAGAGGGTCGAAAACTGTTTTTT. Residues: CASSQEGRKLFF.

This chain uses TRBV10-3 with TRBJ1-6, with unresolved D. Per the germline V gene, CDR1 is ENHRY and CDR2 is SYGVKD. This CDR3 has 12 amino acids. V was cut by 4 bases and J by 7 bases, with 5 bases left in between. The CDR3 bases are TGTGCCATCAGTGGCGGCAATTCACCCCTCCACTTT. Its translation: CAISGGNSPLHF.

V is TRBV5-1 and J is TRBJ2-3; D is perhaps TRBD1 (6 bases). Trimming left V 3 bases short and J 9 bases short, with 32 bases between. Germline CDR1 is SGHRS and CDR2 is YFSETQ. The CDR3 length is 19 residues. Here the CDR3 reads CASSWILGTQFATFATQYF. The CDR3 DNA follows: TGCGCCAGCAGCTGGATCCTAGGGACACAATTCGCCACATTTGCCACGCAGTATTTT. Supplemented by reference TRBV5-1 and TRBJ2-3, the full variable domain reads KAGVTQTPRYLIKTRGQQVTLSCSPISGHRSVSWYQQTPGQGLQFLFEYFSETQRNKGNFPGRFSGRQFSNSRSEMNVSTLELGDSALYLCASSWILGTQFATFATQYFGPGTRLTVL.

For this clone: Other DNA sequences in this sample translate to the same CDR3. V is TRBV6-5 and J is TRBJ2-7; 11 nucleotides line up with TRBD1. V lost 8 bases and J lost 4; bases outside the gene matches: 7. Germline V gives CDR1 MNHEY, CDR2 SVGAGI. CDR3 length: 14 amino acids. The CDR3 region is CASVRTGGSYEQYF. The CDR3 DNA is TGTGCCAGCGTAAGGACAGGGGGCAGTTACGAGCAGTACTTC.

The rearrangement joins TRBV5-6 to TRBJ2-5; D not certain. The CDR3 length is 14 residues. CDR1 and CDR2 (germline): SGHDT, YYEEEE. Between the trimmed V and J ends, which lost 0 bases and 5 bases, there was a span of 11 bases. Here the CDR3 DNA reads TGTGCCAGCAGCTTGGAGTCGGGTAGCGAGACCCAGTACTTC. Translation gives CASSLESGSETQYF. The variable domain in full, completed from reference TRBV5-6 and TRBJ2-5, reads DAGVTQSPTHLIKTRGQQVTLRCSPKSGHDTVSWYQQALGQGPQFIFQYYEEEERQRGNFPDRFSGHQFPNYSSELNVNALLLGDSALYLCASSLESGSETQYFGPGTRLLVL.

J is TRBJ2-5 and V is TRBV6-5, with 7 bases matching TRBD1. Per the germline V gene, CDR1 is MNHEY and CDR2 is SVGAGI. The V segment lost 9 bases and the J segment 9 bases; nucleotides outside the gene matches: 16. The CDR3 extends over 14 amino acids. The CDR3 nucleotides are TGTGCCAGTCCTGAGGACAGGCCCCTGGGGGCCCAGTACTTC. It codes for CASPEDRPLGAQYF.

The J gene is TRBJ2-7, the V gene TRBV11-3; D may match TRBD1 or TRBD2 (7 bases each). The CDR3 is 14 residues long. CDR1 and CDR2 from the germline V gene are SGHNT and YENEEA. V lost 3 bases and J lost 9, with 18 bases in between. CDR3 sequence (DNA): TGTGCCAGCAGCTTCTCCGGGACAGCGGGAAGGCAGTACTTC. It is translated as CASSFSGTAGRQYF.

V is TRBV7-6 and J is TRBJ1-6; D not certain. The CDR3 has 14 residues. Germline-derived CDR1 and CDR2 are SGHVS and FNYEAQ. With 4 bases removed from V and 6 bases from J, the gap between germline ends came to 10 bases. The CDR3 bases are TGTGCCAGCAGCTCCACGACCTCTAATTCACCCCTCCACTTT. Its translation is CASSSTTSNSPLHF.

The rearrangement links TRBV15 to TRBJ2-7, with D perhaps matching TRBD1 (5 bases). Germline loops: CDR1 LNHNV, CDR2 YYDKDF (reference sequence). The V gene lost 5 bases and the J gene lost 4 bases, with 9 bases spanning the gap. CDR3 length equals 12 residues. Here the CDR3 DNA reads TGTGCCACCAGCCTGGACAAGTACGAGCAGTACTTC. Protein: CATSLDKYEQYF.

The chain has TRBV6-5 and TRBJ2-5; 7 nucleotides match TRBD2. The CDR3 is 13 residues long. Looked up from germline, CDR1 is MNHEY and CDR2 is SVGAGI. The junction had 7 bases not matched to a gene; V was cut back by 8 bases and J by 4 bases. CDR3 sequence reads: CASGGSLRETQYF. CDR3 bases: TGTGCCAGCGGCGGGAGTTTAAGAGAGACCCAGTACTTC.

The CDR3 DNA reads TGTGCCAGCAGGGACACCCCAACTAATGAAAAACTGTTTTTT. It specifies CASRDTPTNEKLFF. J is TRBJ1-4 and V is TRBV2; maybe TRBD1 (5 bases). The V and J ends lost 6 bases and 0 bases respectively, with 8 bases between them. The CDR3 is made up of 14 amino acids. Germline-derived CDR1 and CDR2 are SNHLY and FYNNEI.

The chain recombines TRBV7-9 with TRBJ2-3, with a tentative D call TRBD2 (5 bases). Per the germline V gene, CDR1 is SEHNR and CDR2 is FQNEAQ (reference sequence). The CDR3 runs to 15 residues. Between the trimmed V and J ends, which lost 0 bases and 2 bases, there was a span of 9 bases. The CDR3 is CASSLAGEVTDTQYF. The DNA for the CDR3 is TGTGCCAGCAGCTTAGCGGGAGAGGTCACAGATACGCAGTATTTT.

The V and J genes are TRBV29-1 and TRBJ1-6; D uncertain. V dropped 6 bases and J dropped 7 bases, with 10 bases sitting between them. The CDR3 is made up of 12 amino acids. The germline V gene has CDR1 SQVTM and CDR2 ANQGSEA. The CDR3 DNA is TGCAGCGTCTCCAACGCGAATTCACCCCTCCACTTT. It encodes CSVSNANSPLHF.

This rearrangement joins TRBV27 to TRBJ2-1; 12 nucleotides match TRBD2. There are 15 residues in the CDR3. J gave up 4 bases and V 8 bases, and 6 bases lay outside the gene matches. The germline gives CDR1 MNHEY, CDR2 SMNVEV (reference sequence). The CDR3 loop is CASATGLAGYNEQFF. CDR3 DNA: TGTGCCAGCGCTACCGGACTAGCGGGATACAATGAGCAGTTCTTC.

The rearrangement joins TRBV28 to TRBJ2-7; TRBD1 is a possible D gene (6 bases). Germline CDR1 reads MDHEN; CDR2 reads SYDVKM. The V and J ends lost 2 bases and 0 bases respectively, with 8 bases between them. The CDR3 extends over 14 amino acids. CDR3 sequence: CASSLTGPSYEQYF. The CDR3 DNA reads TGTGCCAGCAGTTTAACAGGGCCCTCCTACGAGCAGTACTTC.

A word on this clone: One junction end disagrees with the germline gene, perhaps due to a read error. The V and J genes are TRBV6-6 and TRBJ1-2, with 9 bases lining up with TRBD1. This CDR3 has 12 residues. The germline V gene encodes CDR1 MNHNY and CDR2 SVGAGI (reference sequence). The CDR3: CASSEGQGSSSF. DNA of the CDR3: TGTGCCAGCAGCGAAGGACAGGGGAGCTCCTCTTTC.